This T cell receptor beta chain was captured in a study of neoadjuvant nivolumab and ipilimumab in lung cancer. Findings and limits, study-wide: Resected tumors had greater TCR richness and clonality than uninvolved lung. Resected-tumor TCR richness correlated positively with pretherapy blood richness.

Profiled with immunoSEQ multiplex PCR; TCRdb holds only in-frame clones, not every one. The sample yields 20,000 to 25,000 clones, roughly 84% seen once. Per germline, CDR1 LGHNA and CDR2 YNFKEQ. CDR3 size: 15 residues. Trimming stripped 5 bases from V and 4 bases from J, with 15 bases between. A remark on this clone: The antigen remains undetermined.

This clonotype was sampled from an adult with non-small cell lung cancer. The chain has TRBV4-2 and TRBJ1-3, with D hard to call. The sample consisted of peripheral blood, taken before neoadjuvant nivolumab, alone or with ipilimumab. Here the CDR3 DNA reads TGTGCCAGCAGCGCTAACCCGGGCCTCGGAAACACCATATATTTT. Translated, it gives CASSANPGLGNTIYF.